The following is a T cell receptor beta chain sequence with its context. Trimming shortened V by 3 bases and J by 11 bases, and 7 bases separated the two germline ends. The CDR3 is made up of 11 amino acids. Germline loops: CDR1 MGHDK, CDR2 SYGVNS. The sample originates from a study of blood T cell repertoires in COVID-19. Generated by immunoSEQ multiplex PCR, the TCRdb table keeps only in-frame clones and is missing some. The table records a few hundred thousand clones, just under 90% of them present only once. The TCR comes from a woman between 45 and 60 years old who had recovered from COVID-19. Material: PBMCs or T cells enriched from blood (not recorded which). The rearrangement links TRBV25-1 to TRBJ1-4; D is possibly TRBD1 (5 bases). Here the CDR3 reads CASSDGGKLFF. In DNA, the CDR3 is TGTGCCAGCAGTGACGGGGGGAAACTGTTTTTT.